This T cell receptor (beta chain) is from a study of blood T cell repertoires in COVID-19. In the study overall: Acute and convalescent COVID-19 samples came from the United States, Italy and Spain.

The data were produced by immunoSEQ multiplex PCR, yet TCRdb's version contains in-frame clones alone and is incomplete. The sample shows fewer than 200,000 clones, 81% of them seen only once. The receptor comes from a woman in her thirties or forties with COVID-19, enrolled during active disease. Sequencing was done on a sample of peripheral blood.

The CDR3 spells CASSFSTGSYNEQFF. CDR3 nucleotides: TGTGCCAGCAGCTTCTCGACAGGGTCCTACAATGAGCAGTTCTTC. The V and J genes are TRBV7-3 and TRBJ2-1, with 7 positions matching TRBD1. This CDR3 contains 15 residues. With V trimmed by 3 bases and J by 1 base, 3 bases remained unmatched. Germline CDR1 and CDR2: SGHTA and FQGTGA.